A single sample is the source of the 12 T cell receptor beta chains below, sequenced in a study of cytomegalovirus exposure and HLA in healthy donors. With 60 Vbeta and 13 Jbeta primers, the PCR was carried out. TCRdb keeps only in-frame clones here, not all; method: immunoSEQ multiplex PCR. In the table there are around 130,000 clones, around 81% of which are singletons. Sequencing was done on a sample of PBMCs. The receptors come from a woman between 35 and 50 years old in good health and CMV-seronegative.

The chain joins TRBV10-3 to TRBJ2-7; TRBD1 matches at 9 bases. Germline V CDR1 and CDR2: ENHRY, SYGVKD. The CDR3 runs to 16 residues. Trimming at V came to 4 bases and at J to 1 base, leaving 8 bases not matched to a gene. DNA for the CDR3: TGTGCCATCAGTGGTACTACAGGGGGCGGTTCCTACGAGCAGTACTTC. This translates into CAISGTTGGGSYEQYF.

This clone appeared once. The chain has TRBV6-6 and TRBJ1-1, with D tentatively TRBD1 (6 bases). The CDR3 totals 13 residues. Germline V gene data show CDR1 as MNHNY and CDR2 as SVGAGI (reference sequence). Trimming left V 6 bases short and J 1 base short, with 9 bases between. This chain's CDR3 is CASRPTGNTEAFF. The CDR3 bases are TGTGCCAGCAGACCGACAGGGAACACTGAAGCTTTCTTT.

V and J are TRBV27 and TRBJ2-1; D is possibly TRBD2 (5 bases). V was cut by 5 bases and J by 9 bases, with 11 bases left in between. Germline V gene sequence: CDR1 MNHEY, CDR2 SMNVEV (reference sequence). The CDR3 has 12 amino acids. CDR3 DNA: TGTGCCAGCAGTCCCTCTACTAGTGAGCAGTTCTTC. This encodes CASSPSTSEQFF.

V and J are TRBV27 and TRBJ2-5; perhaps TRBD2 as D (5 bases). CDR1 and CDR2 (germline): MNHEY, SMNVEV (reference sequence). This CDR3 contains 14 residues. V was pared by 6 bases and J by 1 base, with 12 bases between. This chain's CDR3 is CASSLAWPQETQYF. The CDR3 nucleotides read TGTGCCAGCAGCCTAGCATGGCCCCAAGAGACCCAGTACTTC.

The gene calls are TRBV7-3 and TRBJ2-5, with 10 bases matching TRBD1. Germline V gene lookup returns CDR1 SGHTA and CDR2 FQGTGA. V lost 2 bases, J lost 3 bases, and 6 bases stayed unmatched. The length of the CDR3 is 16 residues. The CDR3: CASSLQDRGTKETQYF. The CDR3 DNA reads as TGTGCCAGCAGCTTACAGGACAGGGGGACAAAAGAGACCCAGTACTTC.

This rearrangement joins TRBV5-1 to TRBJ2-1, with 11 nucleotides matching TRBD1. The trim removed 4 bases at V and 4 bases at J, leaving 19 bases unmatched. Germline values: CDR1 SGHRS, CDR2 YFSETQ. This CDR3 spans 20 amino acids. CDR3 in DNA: TGCGCCAGCAGCCAACCGGGACAGGGGGTAAAAGATGCGGGGTACAATGAGCAGTTCTTC. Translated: CASSQPGQGVKDAGYNEQFF. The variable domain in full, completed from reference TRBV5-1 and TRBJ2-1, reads KAGVTQTPRYLIKTRGQQVTLSCSPISGHRSVSWYQQTPGQGLQFLFEYFSETQRNKGNFPGRFSGRQFSNSRSEMNVSTLELGDSALYLCASSQPGQGVKDAGYNEQFFGPGTRLTVL.

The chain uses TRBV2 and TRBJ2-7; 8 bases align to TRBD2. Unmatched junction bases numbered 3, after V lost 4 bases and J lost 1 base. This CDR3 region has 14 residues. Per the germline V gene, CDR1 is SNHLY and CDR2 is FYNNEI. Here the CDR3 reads CASSAGGKSYEQYF. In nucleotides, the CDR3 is TGTGCCAGCAGTGCGGGAGGGAAGTCCTACGAGCAGTACTTC.

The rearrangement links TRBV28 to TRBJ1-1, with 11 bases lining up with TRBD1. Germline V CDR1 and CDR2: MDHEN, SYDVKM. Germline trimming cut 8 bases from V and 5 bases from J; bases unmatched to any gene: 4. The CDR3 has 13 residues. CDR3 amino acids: CASAGTGGTEAFF. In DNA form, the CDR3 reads TGTGCCAGCGCCGGGACAGGGGGGACTGAAGCTTTCTTT.

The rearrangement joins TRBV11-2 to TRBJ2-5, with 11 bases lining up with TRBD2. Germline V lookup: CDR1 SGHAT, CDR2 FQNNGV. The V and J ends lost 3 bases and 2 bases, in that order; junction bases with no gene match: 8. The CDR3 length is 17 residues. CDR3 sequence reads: CASSFPPGTSGQETQYF. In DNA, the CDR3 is TGTGCCAGCAGCTTCCCACCTGGGACTAGCGGACAAGAGACCCAGTACTTC.

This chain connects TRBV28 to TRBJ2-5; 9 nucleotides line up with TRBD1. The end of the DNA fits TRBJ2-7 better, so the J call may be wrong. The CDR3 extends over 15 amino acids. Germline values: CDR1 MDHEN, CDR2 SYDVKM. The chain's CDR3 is CASSPRDRAPYEQYF. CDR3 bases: TGTGCCAGCAGTCCCCGGGACAGGGCCCCCTACGAGCAGTACTTC.

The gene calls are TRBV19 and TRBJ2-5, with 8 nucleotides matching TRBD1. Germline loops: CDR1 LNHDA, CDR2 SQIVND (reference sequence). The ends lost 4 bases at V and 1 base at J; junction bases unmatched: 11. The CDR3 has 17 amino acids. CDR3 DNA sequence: TGTGCCAGTAGTACAAGAATCGGGACAGGCAGCCAAGAGACCCAGTACTTC. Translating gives CASSTRIGTGSQETQYF.

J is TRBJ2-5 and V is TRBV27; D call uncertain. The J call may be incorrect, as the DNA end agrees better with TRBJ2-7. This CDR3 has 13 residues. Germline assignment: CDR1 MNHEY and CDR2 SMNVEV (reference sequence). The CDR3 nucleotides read TGTGCCAGCAGCCGAACAAAGTACTACGAGCAGTACTTC. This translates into CASSRTKYYEQYF.